Described below is a single TCR beta chain sequence and its context. Next came a second PCR, run for about 7 to 12 cycles, which used a sample-barcoded 5' primer along with a J-beta primer mix. Each CDR3 protein is one row after TCRdb ran MiXCR on the 5' RACE reads. The repertoire holds 700,000 to 950,000 distinct CDR3 sequences, with 58% as singletons. These data come from a study of blood T cells in healthy people across ages. Germline loops: CDR1 MNHEY, CDR2 SMNVEV (reference sequence). CDR3 size: 14 residues. Trimming removed 0 bases at V and 6 bases at J, with 9 bases between. The source material was blood. This chain links TRBV27 with TRBJ2-1; D unresolved. The receptor was isolated from a man aged 25 to 40 in good health. The CDR3 DNA follows: TGTGCCAGCAGTTTATCGAGTCTTAGCAATGAGCAGTTCTTC. Residues: CASSLSSLSNEQFF.